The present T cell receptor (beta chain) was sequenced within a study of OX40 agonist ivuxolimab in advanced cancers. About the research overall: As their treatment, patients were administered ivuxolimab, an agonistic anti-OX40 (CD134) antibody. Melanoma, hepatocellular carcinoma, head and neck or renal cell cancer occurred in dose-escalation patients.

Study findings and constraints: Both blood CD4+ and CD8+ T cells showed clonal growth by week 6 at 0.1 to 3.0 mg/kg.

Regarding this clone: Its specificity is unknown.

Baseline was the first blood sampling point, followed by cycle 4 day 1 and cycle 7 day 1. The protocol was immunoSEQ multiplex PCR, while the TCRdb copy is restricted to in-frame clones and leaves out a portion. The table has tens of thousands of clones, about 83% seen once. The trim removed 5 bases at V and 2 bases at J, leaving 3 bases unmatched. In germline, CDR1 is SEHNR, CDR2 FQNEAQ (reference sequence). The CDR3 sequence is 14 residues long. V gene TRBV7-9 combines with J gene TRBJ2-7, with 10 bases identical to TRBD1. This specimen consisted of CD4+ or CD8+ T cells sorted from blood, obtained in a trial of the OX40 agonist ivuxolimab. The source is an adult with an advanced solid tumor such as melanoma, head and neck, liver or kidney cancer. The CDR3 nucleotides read TGTGCCAGCAGCCGGGGGACAGGGGCCTACGAGCAGTACTTC. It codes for CASSRGTGAYEQYF.